This T cell receptor beta chain emerged from a study of cytomegalovirus exposure and HLA in healthy donors. 60 Vbeta and 13 Jbeta primers were used in PCR. TCRdb keeps only in-frame clones here, not all; method: immunoSEQ multiplex PCR. The data show about 62,000 clones, about 77% seen once. Healthy bone marrow donors made up the cohort. CDR3 length equals 14 residues. Germline lookup yields CDR1 SGDLS and CDR2 YYNGEE. The V end was cut by 1 base, the J end by 3 bases, with 8 bases between. The chain is built from TRBV9 and TRBJ1-3; D perhaps matches TRBD1 (5 bases). The specimen was PBMCs. This clonotype was obtained from a man aged 40-49 years in good health and CMV-seronegative. CDR3 DNA: TGTGCCAGCAGCGTACAGGGAGGTGGAAACACCATATATTTT. This sequence encodes CASSVQGGGNTIYF.